This T cell receptor (beta chain) was sequenced in a study of PD-1 blockade in classical Hodgkin lymphoma. Notes on this clone: Its antigen is currently unknown.

Study-wide results and limits: With respect to the repertoire differences, their causes, possibly disease activity or prior therapy, remain undefined.

The CDR3 length is 14 residues. Germline CDR1 is SGDLS and CDR2 is YYNGEE. Trimming took 4 bases from V and 4 from J, leaving 11 bases between them. Produced via immunoSEQ multiplex PCR; TCRdb's table is partial and in-frame only. In the table there are roughly 81,000 clones, about 93% of which are singletons. Autologous stem cell transplantation was followed by relapse in every patient, and brentuximab vedotin exposure varied. The sequences come from peripheral blood mononuclear cells (PBMCs), collected before the second cycle of nivolumab. The chain is built from TRBV9 and TRBJ1-4; D is perhaps TRBD1 (5 bases). This clonotype originated in a human donor with classical Hodgkin lymphoma. CDR3 bases: TGTGCCAGCAGCCCGGGACTGGATAATGAAAAACTGTTTTTT. It is translated as CASSPGLDNEKLFF.